The 21 T cell receptor beta chains reported below all come from one sample, sequenced in a study of blood T cell repertoires in COVID-19. The repertoire was sequenced with immunoSEQ multiplex PCR; TCRdb's copy has only in-frame clones and lacks some. The repertoire consists of approximately 38,000 clones, with around 90% occurring once and the leading ten covering 4.5% to 7%. The sequenced material came from peripheral blood. The receptors derive from a woman of 80 years or more with acute or convalescent COVID-19.

The rearrangement uses TRBV30 and TRBJ1-3, with D possibly matching TRBD1 (6 bases). The CDR3 consists of 15 residues. V dropped 4 bases and J dropped 4 bases, with 17 bases sitting between them. Germline values: CDR1 GTSNPN, CDR2 SVGIG (reference sequence). This chain's CDR3 is CAWTPTGARGNTIYF. CDR3 sequence (DNA): TGTGCCTGGACCCCGACAGGAGCACGCGGAAACACCATATATTTT.

Here the CDR3 reads CASSEGMADQPQHF. CDR3 DNA: TGTGCCAGTTCGGAGGGGATGGCGGATCAGCCCCAGCATTTT. The chain has TRBV18 and TRBJ1-5; tentatively, D is TRBD1 (5 bases). Trimming shortened V by 9 bases and J by 5 bases, and 17 bases separated the two germline ends. Germline V CDR1 and CDR2: KGHSH, LQKENI. This CDR3 is 14 amino acids long.

V and J are TRBV19 and TRBJ1-5; D remains ambiguous. This CDR3 is 15 amino acids long. Germline lookup yields CDR1 LNHDA and CDR2 SQIVND (reference sequence). The V gene lost 3 bases and the J gene lost 0 bases, with 9 bases spanning the gap. The CDR3 DNA reads TGTGCCAGTAGTATGAGGGCATATAGCAATCAGCCCCAGCATTTT. It translates to CASSMRAYSNQPQHF.

V usage is TRBV7-3 and J usage is TRBJ2-3; 8 bases line up with TRBD1. Germline V lookup: CDR1 SGHTA, CDR2 FQGTGA. The V segment lost 6 bases and the J segment 0 bases; nucleotides outside the gene matches: 2. The CDR3 consists of 14 residues. The CDR3 nucleotides are TGTGCCAGCAGTCGGACAGGGAGCACAGATACGCAGTATTTT. As protein: CASSRTGSTDTQYF.

The chain recombines TRBV10-1 with TRBJ2-3, with a possible D match to TRBD2 (6 bases). CDR3 length: 16 residues. From germline, CDR1 is WNHNN and CDR2 SYGVQD (reference sequence). Between the trimmed V and J ends, which lost 3 bases and 2 bases, there was a span of 15 bases. The CDR3 sequence is CASSEWGLNFTDTQYF. The CDR3 nucleotides are TGCGCCAGCAGTGAATGGGGACTCAACTTCACAGATACGCAGTATTTT.

The V and J genes are TRBV7-2 and TRBJ1-2, with 9 bases lining up with TRBD1. This CDR3 is 15 amino acids long. Germline V gene lookup returns CDR1 SGHTA and CDR2 FQGNSA. The V gene end was trimmed by 6 bases and the J gene end by 2 bases; junction bases not matched to a gene: 7. The DNA of the CDR3 is TGTGCCAGCAGTCTAAAACAGGGGGCGAACTATGGCTACACCTTC. Translated, it gives CASSLKQGANYGYTF.

In DNA form, the CDR3 reads TGCGCCAGCAGCGAGGGACAGTTGAATGAAAAACTGTTTTTT. Protein sequence: CASSEGQLNEKLFF. This chain uses TRBV5-1 with TRBJ1-4; TRBD1 matches at 7 bases. Germline V lookup: CDR1 SGHRS, CDR2 YFSETQ. The CDR3 consists of 14 residues. J was trimmed by 5 bases and V by 4 bases; bases with no gene match: 5.

This clone was seen only a few times. The chain links TRBV4-2 to TRBJ2-7; 7 bases align to TRBD2. The J segment lost 2 bases and the V segment lost 0 bases, leaving 7 bases of the junction unmatched. The CDR3 sequence is 16 residues long. Germline CDR1 and CDR2: LGHNA and YNFKEQ. CDR3 in amino acids: CASSQEGGGGTYEQYF. The CDR3 DNA follows: TGTGCCAGCAGCCAAGAGGGCGGGGGAGGAACCTACGAGCAGTACTTC.

Here the CDR3 DNA reads TGTGCCAGCAGCTTAGACGCGGAAGGGGACATTCAGTACTTC. Translated: CASSLDAEGDIQYF. The genes are TRBV7-9 and TRBJ2-4, with D perhaps TRBD1 (5 bases). Trimming stripped 1 base from V and 8 bases from J, with 12 bases between. Germline CDR1 SEHNR, CDR2 FQNEAQ (reference sequence). CDR3 length: 14 residues.

The chain employs TRBV7-2 and TRBJ1-4; D is unclear. Between the trimmed V and J ends, which lost 4 bases and 8 bases, there was a span of 14 bases. The germline CDR1 and CDR2 sequences are SGHTA and FQGNSA. This CDR3 has 14 residues. This CDR3 is CASSSGGRLEKLFF. Written as DNA, the CDR3 is TGTGCCAGCAGCTCGGGTGGTCGGCTGGAAAAACTGTTTTTT.

This chain links TRBV5-6 with TRBJ1-1, with 7 bases identical to TRBD1. With V trimmed by 3 bases and J by 6 bases, 8 bases remained unmatched. The CDR3 has 14 residues. Germline CDR1 reads SGHDT; CDR2 reads YYEEEE. For the CDR3, the DNA is TGTGCCAGCAGCTGGAGAGACAGGGTTCCTGAAGCTTTCTTT. This codes for CASSWRDRVPEAFF.

The chain has TRBV5-6 and TRBJ1-3; unclear D gene. The CDR3 contains 14 residues. Germline CDR1 SGHDT, CDR2 YYEEEE. V lost 0 bases and J 4 bases, leaving 8 bases between the germline ends. The CDR3 sequence: CASSLGPGGNTIYF. CDR3 DNA sequence: TGTGCCAGCAGCTTGGGACCGGGGGGAAACACCATATATTTT.

The CDR3 region is CASSLVSGGRDTQYF. CDR3 coding DNA: TGTGCCAGCAGCTTAGTTAGCGGGGGAAGAGATACGCAGTATTTT. The chain combines TRBV7-2 with TRBJ2-3, with 9 bases that match TRBD2. V shed 1 base, J shed 5 bases, and the junction held 4 bases outside the gene matches. There are 15 residues in the CDR3. CDR1 and CDR2 from the germline V gene are SGHTA and FQGNSA.

V is TRBV6-6 and J is TRBJ1-5, with TRBD1 as a possible D gene (6 bases). The CDR3 consists of 13 residues. V lost 2 bases and J lost 4, with 6 bases in between. Germline V gene lookup returns CDR1 MNHNY and CDR2 SVGAGI (reference sequence). The CDR3 here is CASSYRGNQPQHF. In DNA, the CDR3 is TGTGCCAGCAGTTACAGGGGGAATCAGCCCCAGCATTTT.

The CDR3 here is CASSIRTGHYGYTF. CDR3 DNA sequence: TGTGCCAGTAGTATAAGGACAGGCCACTATGGCTACACCTTC. The chain has TRBV19 and TRBJ1-2; 7 bases match TRBD1. V lost 2 bases and J lost 3; bases outside the gene matches: 3. This CDR3 is built from 14 residues. Germline CDR1 reads LNHDA; CDR2 reads SQIVND (reference sequence).

The CDR3 loop reads CASSSLQGDSPLHF. The CDR3 DNA is TGTGCCAGCTCCTCGTTACAGGGAGATTCACCCCTCCACTTT. The chain combines TRBV18 with TRBJ1-6; possibly TRBD1 for D (6 bases). In germline, CDR1 is KGHSH, CDR2 LQKENI. Trimming took off 6 bases at V and 8 bases at J, with 14 bases between the two ends. This CDR3 region has 14 residues.

This clone appeared a single time. This chain joins TRBV14 and TRBJ2-7, with D possibly TRBD1 on 5 matching bases. Germline V gives CDR1 SGHDN, CDR2 FVKESK. This CDR3 region has 13 residues. The ends were cut back, 3 bases at V and 1 base at J, with 7 bases in the middle. CDR3 sequence reads: CASSHAGSYEQYF. CDR3 bases: TGTGCCAGCAGCCACGCAGGGTCCTACGAGCAGTACTTC.

V usage is TRBV18 and J usage is TRBJ1-1; D ambiguous. The CDR3 extends over 14 amino acids. Germline V gene lookup returns CDR1 KGHSH and CDR2 LQKENI. Trimming cost V 3 bases and J 4 bases, with 12 bases left between them. CDR3 amino acids: CASSPPARSTEAFF. CDR3 DNA sequence: TGTGCCAGCTCACCCCCAGCGAGGAGCACTGAAGCTTTCTTT.

The CDR3: CASSRQESPYEQYF. CDR3 sequence (DNA): TGCGCCAGCAGTCGGCAGGAATCTCCCTACGAGCAGTACTTC. The V and J genes are TRBV23-1 and TRBJ2-7; D remains unclear. TRBV23-1 qualifies as an ORF whose function is uncertain. CDR3 length: 14 amino acids. Trimming cost V 4 bases and J 2 bases, with 12 bases left between them.

Here the CDR3 DNA reads TGTGCCAGTAGTGCCCCGGGACAGGGGACGGATACGCAGTATTTT. Protein product: CASSAPGQGTDTQYF. The chain has TRBV19 and TRBJ2-3; 10 bases map to TRBD1. V was clipped by 5 bases and J by 6 bases; unmatched bases: 8. Germline lookup yields CDR1 LNHDA and CDR2 SQIVND (reference sequence). CDR3 size: 15 residues. Based on the CDR3 plus reference TRBV19 and TRBJ2-3, the full variable domain is DGGITQSPKYLFRKEGQNVTLSCEQNLNHDAMYWYRQDPGQGLRLIYYSQIVNDFQKGDIAEGYSVSREKKESFPLTVTSAQKNPTAFYLCASSAPGQGTDTQYFGPGTRLTVL.

This chain joins TRBV2 and TRBJ1-1, with 7 bases fitting TRBD1. The CDR3 runs to 13 residues. The trim removed 8 bases at V and 1 base at J, leaving 4 bases unmatched. Germline V CDR1 and CDR2: SNHLY, FYNNEI. The CDR3 DNA reads TGTGCCAGCTCCCGACAGGGGAACACTGAAGCTTTCTTT. As protein: CASSRQGNTEAFF.